A single sample is the source of the 14 T cell receptor beta chains below, sequenced in a study of T-cell memory formation after mild COVID-19. TCRdb re-analysed the 5' RACE reads in MiXCR, keeping a single row per CDR3 protein. The sample shows around 320,000 distinct CDR3 sequences, roughly 21% of them seen only once. Sequencing was done on a sample of PBMCs or a T cell subset sorted from them (not recorded which). The receptors originated from a man younger than 30 who had mild COVID-19 (a few samples of this study predate the infection). Cell type and time point are not known.

There are a few counts of this clonotype. The chain has TRBV29-1 and TRBJ1-1; a weak D match, TRBD1 (6 bases). V was pared by 7 bases and J by 11 bases, with 20 bases between. CDR3 size: 12 residues. Germline loops: CDR1 SQVTM, CDR2 ANQGSEA. Written as DNA, the CDR3 is TGCAGCGGTCAAGGGGGGGGCGGGGCCGCTTTCTTT. Translation gives CSGQGGGGAAFF. Full variable domain (missing parts from reference TRBV29-1 and TRBJ1-1): SAVISQKPSRDICQRGTSLTIQCQVDSQVTMMFWYRQQPGQSLTLIATANQGSEATYESGFVIDKFPISRPNLTFSTLTVSNMSPEDSSIYLCSGQGGGGAAFFGQGTRLTVV.

This rearrangement joins TRBV20-1 to TRBJ2-7; 7 bases line up with TRBD1. The germline gives CDR1 DFQATT, CDR2 SNEGSKA (reference sequence). The CDR3 sequence is 13 residues long. V trimming: 3 bases; J trimming: 3 bases; junction bases outside the gene matches: 5. Here the CDR3 reads CSARSGDSYEQYF. The CDR3 DNA follows: TGCAGTGCTAGGTCCGGGGACAGCTACGAGCAGTACTTC.

This clonotype was counted between two and nine times. The rearrangement links TRBV21-1 to TRBJ2-5; whether TRBD2, the table's D call, matches the DNA was not checked. TRBV21-1 is annotated as a pseudogene. CDR3 length equals 13 residues. The CDR3 loop reads CASVLAGKETQYF. In DNA form, the CDR3 reads TGTGCCAGCGTACTAGCGGGGAAAGAGACCCAGTACTTC.

This clonotype was picked up a small number of times. The chain combines TRBV20-1 with TRBJ2-7; maybe TRBD1 (6 bases). The CDR3 sequence is 13 residues long. CDR1 DFQATT and CDR2 SNEGSKA come from the germline V gene (reference sequence). Deletions cut 3 bases from V and 7 bases from J, with 16 bases between. CDR3 coding DNA: TGCAGTGCTAGTAAGGCAGGGGCGAGGGAGCAGTACTTC. Translating it yields CSASKAGAREQYF.

J is TRBJ1-2 and V is TRBV10-3; D ambiguous. Germline V gives CDR1 ENHRY, CDR2 SYGVKD. This CDR3 is built from 13 residues. The germline V and J ends were trimmed by 3 bases and 1 base, with 6 bases remaining between them. CDR3 loop: CAISDEINYGYTF. DNA of the CDR3: TGTGCCATCAGTGATGAGATTAACTATGGCTACACCTTC.

This clonotype has more than one count but fewer than ten. This chain connects TRBV5-1 to TRBJ2-1; possible D gene TRBD1, 5 bases. CDR1 SGHRS and CDR2 YFSETQ come from the germline V gene. There are 15 residues in the CDR3. V shed 4 bases and J shed 5 bases, with 16 bases lying between them. The DNA of the CDR3 is TGCGCCAGCAGCAAGGCACAGGTTGCTAACAATGAGCAGTTCTTC. It specifies CASSKAQVANNEQFF.

This clonotype was recorded many times. The V and J genes are TRBV7-2 and TRBJ2-3, with no clear D. Trimming pared 5 bases from V and 2 bases from J, leaving 5 bases between. Germline V gives CDR1 SGHTA, CDR2 FQGNSA. The CDR3 has 12 residues. The CDR3, as DNA: TGTGCCAGCAGCCCAAACACAGATACGCAGTATTTT. Its protein product is CASSPNTDTQYF.

This clonotype appeared a few times. The V and J genes are TRBV4-3 and TRBJ1-4; 7 bases map to TRBD1. This CDR3 comprises 15 residues. Germline loops: CDR1 LGHNA, CDR2 YSLEER. V lost 3 bases, J lost 6 bases, and 7 bases stayed unmatched. CDR3 protein: CASSHLTGTDEKLFF. CDR3 coding DNA: TGCGCCAGCAGCCACTTAACCGGGACAGATGAAAAACTGTTTTTT.

This clonotype was seen at least ten times. The chain recombines TRBV7-2 with TRBJ2-2; TRBD2 is a possible D gene (6 bases). Germline V gives CDR1 SGHTA, CDR2 FQGNSA. This CDR3 contains 15 residues. The V gene lost 5 bases and the J gene lost 0 bases, with 10 bases spanning the gap. In DNA, the CDR3 is TGTGCCAGCAGCCGAGGAGGGGCGAACACCGGGGAGCTGTTTTTT. It yields the protein CASSRGGANTGELFF.

J is TRBJ1-2 and V is TRBV20-1; D uncertain. Germline lookup yields CDR1 DFQATT and CDR2 SNEGSKA (reference sequence). This CDR3 comprises 11 residues. The ends were cut back, 5 bases at V and 7 bases at J, with 11 bases in the middle. CDR3 residues: CSAHGGIGYTF. For the CDR3, the DNA is TGCAGTGCTCATGGCGGGATTGGCTACACCTTC.

This clonotype was seen only a few times. This rearrangement joins TRBV12-3 or TRBV12-4 to TRBJ1-1; D may be TRBD1 (5 bases). The CDR3 is 13 residues long. Trimming took 5 bases from V and 3 from J, leaving 10 bases between them. CDR3 amino acids: CASSPRQHTEAFF. The CDR3 DNA reads as TGTGCCAGCAGTCCCCGACAGCACACTGAAGCTTTCTTT.

The chain combines TRBV7-9 with TRBJ1-2; no firm D call. In germline, CDR1 is SEHNR, CDR2 FQNEAQ (reference sequence). The CDR3 covers 15 residues. V was cut by 3 bases and J by 4 bases, with 15 bases left in between. The CDR3 protein is CASSFPTRSFYGYTF. DNA of the CDR3: TGTGCCAGCAGCTTTCCCACCCGGAGCTTCTATGGCTACACCTTC.

The genes are TRBV27 and TRBJ2-6; no firm D call. The CDR3 has 18 amino acids. Trimming removed 6 bases at V and 0 bases at J, with 18 bases between. Germline CDR1 MNHEY, CDR2 SMNVEV (reference sequence). CDR3 region: CASRSTSSWRSGANVLTF. CDR3 DNA sequence: TGTGCCAGCAGATCCACCTCGAGTTGGCGCTCTGGGGCCAACGTCCTGACTTTC.

This clonotype was counted a few times. The chain recombines TRBV7-2 with TRBJ2-5; D uncertain. Germline assignment: CDR1 SGHTA and CDR2 FQGNSA. The CDR3 contains 12 residues. The V gene lost 7 bases and the J gene lost 5 bases, with 11 bases spanning the gap. CDR3 region: CASTRPRETQYF. The CDR3 region has the DNA TGTGCCAGCACGCGCCCTAGGGAGACCCAGTACTTC.